This T cell receptor beta chain is from a study of T cells in Graves' hyperthyroidism and ophthalmopathy. Study findings and constraints: Separation of ophthalmopathy from stable hyperthyroidism was achieved by a 13 V-J model.

From approximately 9.5 ml of fresh peripheral blood, PBMCs were isolated. Between the trimmed V and J ends, which lost 8 bases and 2 bases, there was a span of 16 bases. CDR3 length equals 13 residues. CDR1 is SQVTM, CDR2 ANQGSEA, per germline. Regions amplified from RNA transcripts were the TCR beta CDR3 regions. The HTBI set primed first-round TCR CDR3 RT-PCR. TCRdb fed the multiplex PCR reads into MiXCR, producing one record per CDR3 protein. The profile shows hundreds of thousands of distinct CDR3 sequences, around 40% of them singletons. Remarks on this clonotype: The target antigen is unknown.

The source is a woman in her 40s with Graves' hyperthyroidism. The sequencing input was blood. This rearrangement joins TRBV29-1 to TRBJ2-7; possibly TRBD1 for D (6 bases). DNA of the CDR3: TGCAGCAGTTACCTCCGGGACACCTACGAGCAGTACTTC. This translates into CSSYLRDTYEQYF.